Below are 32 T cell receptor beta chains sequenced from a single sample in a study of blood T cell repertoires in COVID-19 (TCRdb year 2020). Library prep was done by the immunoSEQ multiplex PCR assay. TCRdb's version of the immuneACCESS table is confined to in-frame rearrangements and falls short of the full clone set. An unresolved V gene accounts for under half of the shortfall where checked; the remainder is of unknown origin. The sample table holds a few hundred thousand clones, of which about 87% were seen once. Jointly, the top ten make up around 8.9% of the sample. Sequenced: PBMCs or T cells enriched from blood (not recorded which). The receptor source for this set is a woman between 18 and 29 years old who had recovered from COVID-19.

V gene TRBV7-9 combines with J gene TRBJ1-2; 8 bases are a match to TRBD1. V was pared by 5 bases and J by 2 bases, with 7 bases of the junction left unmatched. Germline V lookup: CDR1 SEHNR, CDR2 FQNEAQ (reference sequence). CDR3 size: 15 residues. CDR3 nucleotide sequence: TGTGCCAGCAGCCCTAGGACAGGGTCGAACTATGGCTACACCTTC. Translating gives CASSPRTGSNYGYTF.

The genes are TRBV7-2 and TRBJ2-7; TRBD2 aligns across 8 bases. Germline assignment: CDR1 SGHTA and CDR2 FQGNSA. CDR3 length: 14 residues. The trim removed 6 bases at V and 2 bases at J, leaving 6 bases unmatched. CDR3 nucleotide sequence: TGTGCCAGCAGGAGACTAGCGCTGACCTACGAGCAGTACTTC. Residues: CASRRLALTYEQYF. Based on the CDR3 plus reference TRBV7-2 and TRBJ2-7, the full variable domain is GAGVSQSPSNKVTEKGKDVELRCDPISGHTALYWYRQSLGQGLEFLIYFQGNSAPDKSGLPSDRFSAERTGGSVSTLTIQRTQQEDSAVYLCASRRLALTYEQYFGPGTRLTVT.

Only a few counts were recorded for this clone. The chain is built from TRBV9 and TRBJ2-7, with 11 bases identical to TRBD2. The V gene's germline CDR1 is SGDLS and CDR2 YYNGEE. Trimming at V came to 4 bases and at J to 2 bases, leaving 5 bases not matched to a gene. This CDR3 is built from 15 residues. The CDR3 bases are TGTGCCAGCAGCTCTACTAGCGGGAGTACCTACGAGCAGTACTTC. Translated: CASSSTSGSTYEQYF.

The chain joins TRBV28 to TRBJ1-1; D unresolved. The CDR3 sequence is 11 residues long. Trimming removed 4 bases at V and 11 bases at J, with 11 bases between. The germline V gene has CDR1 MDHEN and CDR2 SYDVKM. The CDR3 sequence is CASSSTRTAFF. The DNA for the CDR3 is TGTGCCAGCAGTTCAACGAGGACTGCTTTCTTT. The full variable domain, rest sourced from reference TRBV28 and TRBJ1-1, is DVKVTQSSRYLVKRTGEKVFLECVQDMDHENMFWYRQDPGLGLRLIYFSYDVKMKEKGDIPEGYSVSREKKERFSLILESASTNQTSMYLCASSSTRTAFFGQGTRLTVV.

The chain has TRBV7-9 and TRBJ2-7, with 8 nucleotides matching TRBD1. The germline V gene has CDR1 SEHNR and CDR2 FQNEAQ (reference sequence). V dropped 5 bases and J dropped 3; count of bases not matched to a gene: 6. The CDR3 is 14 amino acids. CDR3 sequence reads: CASSTGTGDYEQYF. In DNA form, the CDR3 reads TGTGCCAGCAGCACCGGGACAGGAGACTACGAGCAGTACTTC. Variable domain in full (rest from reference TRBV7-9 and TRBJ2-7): DTGVSQNPRHKITKRGQNVTFRCDPISEHNRLYWYRQTLGQGPEFLTYFQNEAQLEKSRLLSDRFSAERPKGSFSTLEIQRTEQGDSAMYLCASSTGTGDYEQYFGPGTRLTVT.

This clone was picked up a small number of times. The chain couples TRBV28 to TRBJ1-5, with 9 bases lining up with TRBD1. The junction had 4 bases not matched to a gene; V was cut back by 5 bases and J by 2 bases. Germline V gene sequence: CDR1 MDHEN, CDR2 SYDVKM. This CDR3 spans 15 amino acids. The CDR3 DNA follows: TGTGCCAGCAGTACAGGGGGCGACGGCAATCAGCCCCAGCATTTT. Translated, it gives CASSTGGDGNQPQHF.

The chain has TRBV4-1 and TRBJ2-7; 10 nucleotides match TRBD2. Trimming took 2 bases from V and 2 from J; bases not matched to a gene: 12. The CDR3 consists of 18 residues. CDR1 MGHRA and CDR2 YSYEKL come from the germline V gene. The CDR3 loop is CASSQILAGGPFAYEQYF. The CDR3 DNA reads TGCGCCAGCAGCCAAATTTTAGCGGGAGGCCCTTTCGCCTACGAGCAGTACTTC.

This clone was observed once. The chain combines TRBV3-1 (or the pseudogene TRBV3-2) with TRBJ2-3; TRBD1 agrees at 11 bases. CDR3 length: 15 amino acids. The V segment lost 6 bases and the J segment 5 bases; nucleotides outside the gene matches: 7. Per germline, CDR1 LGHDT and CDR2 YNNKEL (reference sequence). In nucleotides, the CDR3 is TGTGCCAGCAGTCCGGACAGGGGGCAAGGAGATACGCAGTATTTT. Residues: CASSPDRGQGDTQYF.

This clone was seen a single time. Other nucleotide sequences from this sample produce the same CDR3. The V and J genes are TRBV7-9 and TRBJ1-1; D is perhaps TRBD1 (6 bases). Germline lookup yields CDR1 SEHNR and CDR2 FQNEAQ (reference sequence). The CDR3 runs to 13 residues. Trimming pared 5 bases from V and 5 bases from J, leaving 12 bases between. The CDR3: CASSLQGGTEAFF. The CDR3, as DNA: TGTGCCAGCAGCCTCCAAGGGGGTACTGAAGCTTTCTTT.

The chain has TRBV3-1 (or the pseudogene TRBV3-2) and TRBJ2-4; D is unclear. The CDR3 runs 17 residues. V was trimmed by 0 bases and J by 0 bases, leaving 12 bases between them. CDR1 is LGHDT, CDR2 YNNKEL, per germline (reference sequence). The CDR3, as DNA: TGTGCCAGCAGCCAAGATTTAGATCCTATAGCCAAAAACATTCAGTACTTC. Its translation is CASSQDLDPIAKNIQYF.

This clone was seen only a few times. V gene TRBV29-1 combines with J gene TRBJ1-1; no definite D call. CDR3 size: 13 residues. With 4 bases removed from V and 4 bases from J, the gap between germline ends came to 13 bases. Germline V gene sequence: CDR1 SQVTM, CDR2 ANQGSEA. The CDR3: CSVASRLGTEAFF. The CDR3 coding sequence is TGCAGCGTTGCTAGCAGGTTAGGCACTGAAGCTTTCTTT.

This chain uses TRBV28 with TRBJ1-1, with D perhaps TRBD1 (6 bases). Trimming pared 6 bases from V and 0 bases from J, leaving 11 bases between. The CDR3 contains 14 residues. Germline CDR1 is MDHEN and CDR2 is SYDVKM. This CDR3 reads CASRPGQLNTEAFF. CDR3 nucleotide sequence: TGTGCCAGCAGACCTGGACAGCTGAACACTGAAGCTTTCTTT.

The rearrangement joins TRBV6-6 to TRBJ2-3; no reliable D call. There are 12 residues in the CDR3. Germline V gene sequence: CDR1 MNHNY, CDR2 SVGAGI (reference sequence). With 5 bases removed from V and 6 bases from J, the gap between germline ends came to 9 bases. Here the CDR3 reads CASSPRWDTQYF. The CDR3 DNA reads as TGTGCCAGCAGTCCACGGTGGGATACGCAGTATTTT.

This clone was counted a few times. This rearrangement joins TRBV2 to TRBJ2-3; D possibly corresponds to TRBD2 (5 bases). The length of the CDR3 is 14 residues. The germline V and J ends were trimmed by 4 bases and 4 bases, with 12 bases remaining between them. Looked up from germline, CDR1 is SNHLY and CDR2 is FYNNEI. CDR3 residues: CASSAEARADTQYF. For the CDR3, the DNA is TGTGCCAGCAGTGCGGAGGCACGAGCAGATACGCAGTATTTT.

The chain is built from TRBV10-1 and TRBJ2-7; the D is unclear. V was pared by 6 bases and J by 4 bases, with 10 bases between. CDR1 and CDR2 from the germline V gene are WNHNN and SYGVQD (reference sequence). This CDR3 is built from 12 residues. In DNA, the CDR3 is TGCGCCAGCAGGGCCTCCGGGTACGAGCAGTACTTC. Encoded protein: CASRASGYEQYF.

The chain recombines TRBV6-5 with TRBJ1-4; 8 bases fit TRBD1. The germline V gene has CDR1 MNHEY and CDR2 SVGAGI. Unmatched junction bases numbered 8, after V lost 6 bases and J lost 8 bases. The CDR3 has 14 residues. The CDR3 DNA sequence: TGTGCCAGCAGCGCGACAGGGGTGAGCGAAAAACTGTTTTTT. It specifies CASSATGVSEKLFF.

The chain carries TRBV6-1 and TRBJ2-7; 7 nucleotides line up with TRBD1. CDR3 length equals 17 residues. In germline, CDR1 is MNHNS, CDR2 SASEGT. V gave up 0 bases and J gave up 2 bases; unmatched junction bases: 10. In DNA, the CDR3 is TGTGCCAGCAGTGAAGCGATTACAGGGGCCGGACCCTACGAGCAGTACTTC. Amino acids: CASSEAITGAGPYEQYF.

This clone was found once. Here the CDR3 reads CAITTKTPHSGGPGDTQYF. DNA for the CDR3: TGTGCCATCACTACTAAGACGCCTCATAGCGGGGGCCCTGGAGATACGCAGTATTTT. The V gene is TRBV10-3, the J gene TRBJ2-3, with TRBD2 identical over 9 bases. The CDR3 totals 19 residues. The ends lost 7 bases at V and 5 bases at J; junction bases unmatched: 22. Germline lookup yields CDR1 ENHRY and CDR2 SYGVKD.

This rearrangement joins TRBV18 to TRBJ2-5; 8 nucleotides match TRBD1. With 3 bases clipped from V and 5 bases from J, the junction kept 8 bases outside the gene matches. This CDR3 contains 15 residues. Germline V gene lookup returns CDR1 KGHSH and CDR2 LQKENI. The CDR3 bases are TGTGCCAGCTCACCCGAGACAGGGGATGTTGAGACCCAGTACTTC. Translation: CASSPETGDVETQYF.

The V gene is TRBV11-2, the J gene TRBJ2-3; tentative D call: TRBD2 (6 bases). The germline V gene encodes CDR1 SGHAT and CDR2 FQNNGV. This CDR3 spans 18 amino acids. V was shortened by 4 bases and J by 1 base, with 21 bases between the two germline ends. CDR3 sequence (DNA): TGTGCCAGCAGCTCAAGACCCACTAGCACTTACGGCACAGATACGCAGTATTTT. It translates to CASSSRPTSTYGTDTQYF.

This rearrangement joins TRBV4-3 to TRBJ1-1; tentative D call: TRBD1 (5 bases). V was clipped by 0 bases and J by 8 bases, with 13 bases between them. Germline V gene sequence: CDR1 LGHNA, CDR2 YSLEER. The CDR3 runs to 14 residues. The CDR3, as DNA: TGCGCCAGCAGCCAAGATAGCGCGGGGACCGAAGCTTTCTTT. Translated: CASSQDSAGTEAFF.

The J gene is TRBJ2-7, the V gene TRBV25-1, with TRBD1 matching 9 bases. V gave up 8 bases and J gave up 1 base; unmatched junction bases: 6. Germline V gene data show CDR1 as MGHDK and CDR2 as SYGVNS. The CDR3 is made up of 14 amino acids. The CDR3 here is CASRRTGESYEQYF. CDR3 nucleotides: TGTGCCAGCCGACGGACAGGGGAATCCTACGAGCAGTACTTC.

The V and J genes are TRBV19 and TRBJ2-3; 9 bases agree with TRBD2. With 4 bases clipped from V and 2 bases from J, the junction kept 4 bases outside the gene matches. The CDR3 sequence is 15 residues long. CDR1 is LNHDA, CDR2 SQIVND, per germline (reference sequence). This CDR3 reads CASSNSGGPTDTQYF. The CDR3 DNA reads TGTGCCAGTAGTAATAGCGGGGGCCCCACAGATACGCAGTATTTT.

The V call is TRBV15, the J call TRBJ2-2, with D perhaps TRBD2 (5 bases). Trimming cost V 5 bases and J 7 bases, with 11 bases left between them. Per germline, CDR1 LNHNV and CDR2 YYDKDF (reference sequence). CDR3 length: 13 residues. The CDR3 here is CATSGLPGGELFF. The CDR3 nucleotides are TGTGCCACCAGCGGACTTCCCGGCGGGGAGCTGTTTTTT.

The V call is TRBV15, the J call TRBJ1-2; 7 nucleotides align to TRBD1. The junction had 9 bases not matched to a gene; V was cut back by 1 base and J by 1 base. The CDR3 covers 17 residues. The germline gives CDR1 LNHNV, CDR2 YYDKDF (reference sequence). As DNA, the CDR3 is TGTGCCACCAGCAGAGGGGGCCCGGGACAGATTAACTATGGCTACACCTTC. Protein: CATSRGGPGQINYGYTF.

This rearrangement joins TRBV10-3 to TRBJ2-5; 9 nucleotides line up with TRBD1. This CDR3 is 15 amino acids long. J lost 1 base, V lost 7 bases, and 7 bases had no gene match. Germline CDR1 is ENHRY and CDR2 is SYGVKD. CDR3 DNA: TGTGCCATCAACCCGGGACAGGGTTCCCAAGAGACCCAGTACTTC. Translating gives CAINPGQGSQETQYF.

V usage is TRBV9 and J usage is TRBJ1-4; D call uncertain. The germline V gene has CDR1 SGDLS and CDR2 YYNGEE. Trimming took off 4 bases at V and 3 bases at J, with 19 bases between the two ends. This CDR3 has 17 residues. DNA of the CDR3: TGTGCCAGCAGCCCGCAGCGTTTTATCGGGGCTAATGAAAAACTGTTTTTT. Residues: CASSPQRFIGANEKLFF.

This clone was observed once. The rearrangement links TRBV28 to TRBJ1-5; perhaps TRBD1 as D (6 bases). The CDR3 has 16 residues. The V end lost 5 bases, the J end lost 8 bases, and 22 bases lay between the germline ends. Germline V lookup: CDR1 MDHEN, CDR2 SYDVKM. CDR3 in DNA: TGTGCCAGCAGTCCCCCCGTGGCAGGGGCAACGAAGCCCCAGCATTTT. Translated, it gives CASSPPVAGATKPQHF. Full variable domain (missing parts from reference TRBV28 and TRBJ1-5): DVKVTQSSRYLVKRTGEKVFLECVQDMDHENMFWYRQDPGLGLRLIYFSYDVKMKEKGDIPEGYSVSREKKERFSLILESASTNQTSMYLCASSPPVAGATKPQHFGDGTRLSIL.

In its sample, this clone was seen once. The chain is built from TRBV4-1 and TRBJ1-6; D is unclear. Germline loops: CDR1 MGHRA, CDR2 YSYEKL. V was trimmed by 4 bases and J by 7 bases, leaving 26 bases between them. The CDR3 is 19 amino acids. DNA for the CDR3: TGCGCCAGCAGCCGACTACCCGAAATATCTCGGGAACTAAATTCACCCCTCCACTTT. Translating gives CASSRLPEISRELNSPLHF.

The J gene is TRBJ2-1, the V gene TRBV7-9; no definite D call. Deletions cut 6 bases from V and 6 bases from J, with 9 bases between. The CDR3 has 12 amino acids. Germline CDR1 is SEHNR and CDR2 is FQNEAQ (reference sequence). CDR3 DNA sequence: TGTGCCAGCAGTCCCCCGGGCAATGAGCAGTTCTTC. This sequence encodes CASSPPGNEQFF.

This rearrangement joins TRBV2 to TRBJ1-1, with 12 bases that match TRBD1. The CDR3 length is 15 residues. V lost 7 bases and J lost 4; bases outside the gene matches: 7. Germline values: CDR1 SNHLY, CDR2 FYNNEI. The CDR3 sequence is CASTGTGGAGTEAFF. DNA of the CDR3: TGTGCCAGCACCGGGACAGGGGGCGCGGGCACTGAAGCTTTCTTT.

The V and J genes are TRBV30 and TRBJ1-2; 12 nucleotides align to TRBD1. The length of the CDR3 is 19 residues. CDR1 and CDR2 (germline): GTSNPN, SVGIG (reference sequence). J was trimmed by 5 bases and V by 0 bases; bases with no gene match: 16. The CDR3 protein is CAWSVSSGTGGEQRYGYTF. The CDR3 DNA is TGTGCCTGGAGTGTTTCTTCTGGGACAGGGGGCGAGCAGAGATATGGCTACACCTTC.